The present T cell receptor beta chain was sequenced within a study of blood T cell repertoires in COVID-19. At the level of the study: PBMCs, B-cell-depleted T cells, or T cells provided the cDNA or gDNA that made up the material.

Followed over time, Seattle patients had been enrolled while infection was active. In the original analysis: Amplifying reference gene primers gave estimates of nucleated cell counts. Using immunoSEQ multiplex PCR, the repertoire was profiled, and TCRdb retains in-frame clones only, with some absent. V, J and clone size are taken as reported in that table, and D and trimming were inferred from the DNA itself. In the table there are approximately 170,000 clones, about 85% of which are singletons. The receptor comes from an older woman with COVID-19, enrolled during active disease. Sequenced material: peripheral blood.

The CDR3 protein is CAWKGTEHTEAFF. DNA for the CDR3: TGTGCCTGGAAAGGGACAGAACACACTGAAGCTTTCTTT. This chain links TRBV30 with TRBJ1-1; 7 bases fit TRBD1. V trimming: 4 bases; J trimming: 3 bases; junction bases outside the gene matches: 5. Germline CDR1 GTSNPN, CDR2 SVGIG (reference sequence). CDR3 size: 13 residues.